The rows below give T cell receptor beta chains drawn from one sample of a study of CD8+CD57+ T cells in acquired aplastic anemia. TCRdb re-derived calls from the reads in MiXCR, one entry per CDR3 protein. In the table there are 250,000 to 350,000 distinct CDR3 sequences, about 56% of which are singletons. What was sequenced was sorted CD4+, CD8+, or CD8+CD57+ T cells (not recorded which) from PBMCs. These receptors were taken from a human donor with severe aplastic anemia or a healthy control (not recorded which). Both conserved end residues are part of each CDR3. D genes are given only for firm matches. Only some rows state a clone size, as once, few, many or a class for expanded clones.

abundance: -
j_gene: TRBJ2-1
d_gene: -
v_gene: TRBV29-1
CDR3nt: TGCAGCGTGCATGCGGGTAACGAGGGCGAGCAGTTCTTC
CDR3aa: CSVHAGNEGEQFF

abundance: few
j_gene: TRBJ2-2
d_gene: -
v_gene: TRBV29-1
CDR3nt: TGCAGCGTTGAGGGCAGGACGAACACCGGGGAGCTGTTTTTT
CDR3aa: CSVEGRTNTGELFF

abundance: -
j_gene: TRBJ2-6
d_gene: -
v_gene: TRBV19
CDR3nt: TGTGCCAGTAGTCCAAGACTGCCTGGGGCCAACGTCCTGACTTTC
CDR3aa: CASSPRLPGANVLTF

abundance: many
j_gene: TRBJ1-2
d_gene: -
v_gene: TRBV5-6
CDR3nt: TGTGCCAGCAGCTTCCAGACAACTGGCTACACCTTC
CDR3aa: CASSFQTTGYTF

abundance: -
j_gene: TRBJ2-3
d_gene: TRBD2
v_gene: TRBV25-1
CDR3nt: TGTGCCAGCAGTGATAGCGGGAGAGGAGATACGCAGTATTTT
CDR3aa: CASSDSGRGDTQYF

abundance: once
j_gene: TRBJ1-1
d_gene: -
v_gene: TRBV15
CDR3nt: TGTGCCACCAGCGGGAAAAGGGGTCAAGCTTTCTTT
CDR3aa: CATSGKRGQAFF

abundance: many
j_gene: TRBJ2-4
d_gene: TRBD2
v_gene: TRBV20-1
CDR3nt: TGCAGTGCTAGTCTACCTAGCGGGGGGCCCGGAGACAAAAACATTCAGTACTTC
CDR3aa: CSASLPSGGPGDKNIQYF

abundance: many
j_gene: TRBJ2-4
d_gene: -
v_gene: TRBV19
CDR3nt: TGTGCCAGTAGTCCCAGGGTTCGAGCCAAAAACATTCAGTACTTC
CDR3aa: CASSPRVRAKNIQYF

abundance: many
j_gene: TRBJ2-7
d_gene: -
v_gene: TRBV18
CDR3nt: TGTGCCAGCTCACCACCGAATAACGAGCAGTACTTC
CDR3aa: CASSPPNNEQYF

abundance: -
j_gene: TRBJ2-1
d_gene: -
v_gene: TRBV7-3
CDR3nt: TGTGCCAGCAGCTTAACGGGGGGTTTCAATGAGCAGTTCTTC
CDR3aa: CASSLTGGFNEQFF

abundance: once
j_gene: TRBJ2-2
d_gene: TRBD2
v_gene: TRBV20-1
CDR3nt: TGCAGTGCCATTAGCGGGGGGTTGAGAAACGGGGAGCTGTTTTTT
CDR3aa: CSAISGGLRNGELFF

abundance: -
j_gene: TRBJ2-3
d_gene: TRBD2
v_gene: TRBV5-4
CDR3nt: TGTGCCAGCAGCTACACGGGACTAGTGGTTGCAGATACGCAGTATTTT
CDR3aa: CASSYTGLVVADTQYF

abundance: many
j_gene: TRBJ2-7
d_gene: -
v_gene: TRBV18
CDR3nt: TGTGCCAGCTCAAACAAGAGGGACTTCGCCTACGAGCAGTACTTC
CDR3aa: CASSNKRDFAYEQYF

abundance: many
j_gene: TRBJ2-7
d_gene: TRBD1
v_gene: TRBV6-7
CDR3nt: TGTGCCAGCGGCCGGGACAGGGACTTC
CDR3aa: CASGRDRDF

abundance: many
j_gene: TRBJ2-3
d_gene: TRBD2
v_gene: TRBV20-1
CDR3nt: TGCAGTGCGACACCGACAGGATTAACTAGCGGGGGGGCTCGAGATACGCAGTATTTT
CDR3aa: CSATPTGLTSGGARDTQYF

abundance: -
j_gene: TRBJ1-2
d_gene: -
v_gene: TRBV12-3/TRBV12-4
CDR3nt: TGTGCCAGCAGTTTGTGGGGGGTTGGAGGCTACACCTTC
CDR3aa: CASSLWGVGGYTF

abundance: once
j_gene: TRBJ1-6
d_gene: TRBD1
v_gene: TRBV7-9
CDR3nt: TGTGCCAGCAGCTCGACAGGGAGGAGTTCACCCCTCCACTTT
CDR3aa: CASSSTGRSSPLHF

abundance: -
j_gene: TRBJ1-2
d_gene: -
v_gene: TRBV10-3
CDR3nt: TGTGCCATCAGTCTCGGGACATCTAACTATGGCTACACCTTC
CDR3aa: CAISLGTSNYGYTF

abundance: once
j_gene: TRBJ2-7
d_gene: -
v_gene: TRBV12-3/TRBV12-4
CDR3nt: TGTGCCAGCAGCCCACAGGACGAGCAGTACTTC
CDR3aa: CASSPQDEQYF

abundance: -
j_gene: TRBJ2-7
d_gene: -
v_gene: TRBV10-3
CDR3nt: TGTGCCATCAGTGAGTCTGCCCTCTACGAGCAGTACTTC
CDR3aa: CAISESALYEQYF

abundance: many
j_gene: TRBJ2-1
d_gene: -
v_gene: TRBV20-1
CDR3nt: TGCAGTGCTCAGCGGGTGAATGAGCAGTTCTTC
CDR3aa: CSAQRVNEQFF